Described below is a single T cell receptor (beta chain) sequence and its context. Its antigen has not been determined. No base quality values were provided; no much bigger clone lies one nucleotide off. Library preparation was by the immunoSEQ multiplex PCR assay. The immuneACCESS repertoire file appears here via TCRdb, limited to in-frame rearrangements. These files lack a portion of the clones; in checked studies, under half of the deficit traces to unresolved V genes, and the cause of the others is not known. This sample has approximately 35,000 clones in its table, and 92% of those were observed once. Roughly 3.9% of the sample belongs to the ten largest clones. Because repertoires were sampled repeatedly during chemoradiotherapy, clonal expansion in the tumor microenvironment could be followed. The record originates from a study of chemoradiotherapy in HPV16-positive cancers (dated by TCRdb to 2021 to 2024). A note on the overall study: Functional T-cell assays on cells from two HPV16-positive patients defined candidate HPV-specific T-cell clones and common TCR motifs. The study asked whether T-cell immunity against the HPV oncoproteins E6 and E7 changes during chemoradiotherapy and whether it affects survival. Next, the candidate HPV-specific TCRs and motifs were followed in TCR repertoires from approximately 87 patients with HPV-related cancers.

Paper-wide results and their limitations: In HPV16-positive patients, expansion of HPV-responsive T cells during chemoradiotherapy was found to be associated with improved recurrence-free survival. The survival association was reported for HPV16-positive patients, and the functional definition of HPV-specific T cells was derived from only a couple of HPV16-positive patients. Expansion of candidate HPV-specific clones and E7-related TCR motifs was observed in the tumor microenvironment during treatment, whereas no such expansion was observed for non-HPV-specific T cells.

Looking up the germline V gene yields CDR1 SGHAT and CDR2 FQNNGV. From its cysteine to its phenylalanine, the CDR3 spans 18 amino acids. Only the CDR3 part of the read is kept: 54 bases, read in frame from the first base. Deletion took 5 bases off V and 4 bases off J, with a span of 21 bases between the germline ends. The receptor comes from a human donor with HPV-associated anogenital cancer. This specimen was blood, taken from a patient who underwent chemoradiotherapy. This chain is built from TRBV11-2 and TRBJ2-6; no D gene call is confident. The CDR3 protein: CASSPIRRLRPGANVLTF. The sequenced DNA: TGTGCCAGCAGCCCGATCCGGCGGCTCCGCCCCGGGGCCAACGTCCTGACTTTC.